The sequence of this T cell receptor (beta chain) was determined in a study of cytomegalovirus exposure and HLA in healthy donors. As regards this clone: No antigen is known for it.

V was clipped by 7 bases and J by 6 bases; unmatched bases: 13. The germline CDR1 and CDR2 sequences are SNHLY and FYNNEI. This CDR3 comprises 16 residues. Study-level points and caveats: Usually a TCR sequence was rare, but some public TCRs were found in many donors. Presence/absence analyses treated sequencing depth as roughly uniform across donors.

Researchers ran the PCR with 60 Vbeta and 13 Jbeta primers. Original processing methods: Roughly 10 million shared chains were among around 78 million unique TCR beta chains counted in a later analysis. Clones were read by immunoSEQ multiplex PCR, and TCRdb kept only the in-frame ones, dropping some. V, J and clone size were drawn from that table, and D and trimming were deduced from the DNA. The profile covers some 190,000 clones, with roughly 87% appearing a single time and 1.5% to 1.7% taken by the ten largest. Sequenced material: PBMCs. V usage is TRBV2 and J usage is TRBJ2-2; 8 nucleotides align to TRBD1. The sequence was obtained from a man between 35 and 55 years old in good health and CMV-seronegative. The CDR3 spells CASTKSGTGRSGELFF. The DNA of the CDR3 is TGTGCCAGCACCAAGTCCGGGACAGGTCGTTCCGGGGAGCTGTTTTTT.